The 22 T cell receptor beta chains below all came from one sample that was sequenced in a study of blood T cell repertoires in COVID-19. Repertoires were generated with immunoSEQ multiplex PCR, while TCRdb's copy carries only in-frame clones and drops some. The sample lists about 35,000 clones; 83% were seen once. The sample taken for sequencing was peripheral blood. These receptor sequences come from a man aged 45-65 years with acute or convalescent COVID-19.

The CDR3 region is CSVEFPSGRSSYEQYF. In DNA, the CDR3 is TGCAGCGTTGAATTCCCTAGCGGGCGCTCCTCATACGAGCAGTACTTC. The genes are TRBV29-1 and TRBJ2-7, with 8 bases lining up with TRBD2. There are 16 residues in the CDR3. V dropped 2 bases and J dropped 4; count of bases not matched to a gene: 13. Germline V lookup: CDR1 SQVTM, CDR2 ANQGSEA.

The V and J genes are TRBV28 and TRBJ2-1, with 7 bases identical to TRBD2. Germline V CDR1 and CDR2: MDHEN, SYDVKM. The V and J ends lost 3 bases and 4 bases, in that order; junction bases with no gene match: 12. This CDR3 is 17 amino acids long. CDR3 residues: CASSLGRRGREYNEQFF. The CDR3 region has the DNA TGTGCCAGCAGTTTGGGTAGGAGAGGGAGGGAGTACAATGAGCAGTTCTTC. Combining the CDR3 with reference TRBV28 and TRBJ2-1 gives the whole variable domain DVKVTQSSRYLVKRTGEKVFLECVQDMDHENMFWYRQDPGLGLRLIYFSYDVKMKEKGDIPEGYSVSREKKERFSLILESASTNQTSMYLCASSLGRRGREYNEQFFGPGTRLTVL.

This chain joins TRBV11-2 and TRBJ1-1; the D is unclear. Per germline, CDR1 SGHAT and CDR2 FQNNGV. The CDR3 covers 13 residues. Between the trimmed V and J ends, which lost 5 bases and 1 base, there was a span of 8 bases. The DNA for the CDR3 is TGTGCCAGCAGCCTTACAGAGAACACTGAAGCTTTCTTT. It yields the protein CASSLTENTEAFF.

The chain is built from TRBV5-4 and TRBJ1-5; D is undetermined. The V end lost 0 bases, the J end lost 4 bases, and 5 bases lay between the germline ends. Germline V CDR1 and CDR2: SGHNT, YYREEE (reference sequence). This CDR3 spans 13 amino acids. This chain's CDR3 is CASSLALNQPQHF. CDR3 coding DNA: TGTGCCAGCAGCTTGGCCCTTAATCAGCCCCAGCATTTT.

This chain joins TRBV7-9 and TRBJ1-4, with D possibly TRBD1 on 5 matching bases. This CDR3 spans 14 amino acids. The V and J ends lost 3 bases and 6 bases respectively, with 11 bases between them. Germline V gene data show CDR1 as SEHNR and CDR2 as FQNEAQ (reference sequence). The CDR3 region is CASSFWGRDEKLFF. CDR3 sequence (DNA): TGTGCCAGCAGCTTTTGGGGGAGGGATGAAAAACTGTTTTTT.

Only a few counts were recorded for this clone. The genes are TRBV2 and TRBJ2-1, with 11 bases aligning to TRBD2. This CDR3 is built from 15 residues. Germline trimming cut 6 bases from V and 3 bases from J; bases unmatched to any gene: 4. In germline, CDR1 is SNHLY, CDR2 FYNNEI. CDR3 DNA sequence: TGTGCCAGCAGCCCAACTAGCGGGAGCTACAATGAGCAGTTCTTC. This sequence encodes CASSPTSGSYNEQFF.

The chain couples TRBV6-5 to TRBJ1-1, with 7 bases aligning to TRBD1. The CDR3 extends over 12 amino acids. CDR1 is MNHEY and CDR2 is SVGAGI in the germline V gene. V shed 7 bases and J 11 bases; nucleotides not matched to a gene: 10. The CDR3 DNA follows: TGTGCCAGCAAGGTGGGACAGCTTGAGGCTTTCTTT. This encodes CASKVGQLEAFF.

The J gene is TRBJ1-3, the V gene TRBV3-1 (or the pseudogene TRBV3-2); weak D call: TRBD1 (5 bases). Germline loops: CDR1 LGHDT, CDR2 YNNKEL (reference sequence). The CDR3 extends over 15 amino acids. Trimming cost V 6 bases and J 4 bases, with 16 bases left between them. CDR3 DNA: TGTGCCAGCAGTCCTAGGTCGGGGGTAGGAAACACCATATATTTT. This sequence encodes CASSPRSGVGNTIYF.

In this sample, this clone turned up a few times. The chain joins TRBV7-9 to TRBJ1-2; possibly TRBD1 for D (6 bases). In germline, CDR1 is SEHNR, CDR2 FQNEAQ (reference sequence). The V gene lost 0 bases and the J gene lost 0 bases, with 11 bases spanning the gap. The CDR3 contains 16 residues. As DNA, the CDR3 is TGTGCCAGCAGCTTAGCGATGGACAGCACTAACTATGGCTACACCTTC. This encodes CASSLAMDSTNYGYTF.

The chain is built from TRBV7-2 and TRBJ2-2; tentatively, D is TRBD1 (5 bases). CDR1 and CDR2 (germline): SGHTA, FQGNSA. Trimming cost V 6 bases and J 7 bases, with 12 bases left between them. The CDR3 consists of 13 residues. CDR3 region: CASSQGYYGELFF. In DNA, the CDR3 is TGTGCCAGCAGTCAGGGCTACTACGGGGAGCTGTTTTTT.

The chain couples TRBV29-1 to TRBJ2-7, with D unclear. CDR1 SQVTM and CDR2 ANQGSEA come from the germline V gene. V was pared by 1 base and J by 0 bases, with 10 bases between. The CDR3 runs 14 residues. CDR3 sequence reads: CSVEAVENSYEQYF. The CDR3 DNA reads TGCAGCGTTGAAGCGGTAGAGAACTCCTACGAGCAGTACTTC.

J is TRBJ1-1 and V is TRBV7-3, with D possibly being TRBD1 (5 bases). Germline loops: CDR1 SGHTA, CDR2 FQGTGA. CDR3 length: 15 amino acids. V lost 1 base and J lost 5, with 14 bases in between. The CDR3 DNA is TGTGCCAGCAGCTTAAGGTTTGGGGAGGGGACTGAAGCTTTCTTT. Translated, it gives CASSLRFGEGTEAFF.

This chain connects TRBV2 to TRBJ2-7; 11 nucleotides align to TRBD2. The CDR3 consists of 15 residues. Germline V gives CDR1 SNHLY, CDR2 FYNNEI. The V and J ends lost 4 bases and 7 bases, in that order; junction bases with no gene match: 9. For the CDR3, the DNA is TGTGCCAGCAGTGTCACTAGCGGGAGTGAGGAGGAGCAGTACTTC. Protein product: CASSVTSGSEEEQYF.

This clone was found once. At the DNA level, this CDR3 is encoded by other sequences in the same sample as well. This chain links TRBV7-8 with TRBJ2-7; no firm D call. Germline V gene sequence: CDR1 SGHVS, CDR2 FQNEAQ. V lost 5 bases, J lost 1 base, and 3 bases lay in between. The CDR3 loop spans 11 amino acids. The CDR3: CASSPSYEQYF. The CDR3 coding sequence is TGTGCCAGCAGCCCATCCTACGAGCAGTACTTC.

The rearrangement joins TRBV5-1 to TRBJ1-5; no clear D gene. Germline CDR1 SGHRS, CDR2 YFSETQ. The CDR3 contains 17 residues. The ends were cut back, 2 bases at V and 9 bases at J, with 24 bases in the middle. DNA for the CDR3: TGCGCCAGCAGCTTAGGGAGGACCTTGGGCTATTCCTTGCCCCAGCATTTT. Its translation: CASSLGRTLGYSLPQHF.

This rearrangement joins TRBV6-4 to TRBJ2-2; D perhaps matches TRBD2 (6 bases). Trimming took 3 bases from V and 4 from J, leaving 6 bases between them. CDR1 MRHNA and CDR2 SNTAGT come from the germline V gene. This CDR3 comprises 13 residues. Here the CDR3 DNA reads TGTGCCAGCAGTGAGACTAGCACCGGGGAGCTGTTTTTT. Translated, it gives CASSETSTGELFF.

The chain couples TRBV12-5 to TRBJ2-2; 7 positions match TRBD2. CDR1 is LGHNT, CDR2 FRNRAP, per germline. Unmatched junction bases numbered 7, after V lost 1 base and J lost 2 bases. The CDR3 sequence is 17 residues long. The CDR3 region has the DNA TGTGCTAGTGGTTTGGAATGGGACTATGATAACACCGGGGAGCTGTTTTTT. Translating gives CASGLEWDYDNTGELFF. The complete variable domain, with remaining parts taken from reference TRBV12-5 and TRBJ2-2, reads DARVTQTPRHKVTEMGQEVTMRCQPILGHNTVFWYRQTMMQGLELLAYFRNRAPLDDSGMPKDRFSAEMPDATLATLKIQPSEPRDSAVYFCASGLEWDYDNTGELFFGEGSRLTVL.

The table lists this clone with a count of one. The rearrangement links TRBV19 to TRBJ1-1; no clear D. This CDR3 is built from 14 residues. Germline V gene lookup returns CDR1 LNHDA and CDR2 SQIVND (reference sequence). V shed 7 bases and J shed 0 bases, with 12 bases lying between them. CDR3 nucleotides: TGTGCCAGTATTAACGCGGGCTTGAACACTGAAGCTTTCTTT. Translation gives CASINAGLNTEAFF.

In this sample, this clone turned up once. CDR3 loop: CASGQGLGTEAFF. In DNA, the CDR3 is TGTGCCAGCGGACAGGGCCTGGGTACTGAAGCTTTCTTT. The J gene is TRBJ1-1, the V gene TRBV28; 8 positions match TRBD1. CDR1 MDHEN and CDR2 SYDVKM come from the germline V gene. CDR3 length: 13 amino acids. The junction had 7 bases not matched to a gene; V was cut back by 8 bases and J by 5 bases.

CDR3 sequence (DNA): TGTGCCAGCAGCCATAACACTGAAGCTTTCTTT. This gives the protein CASSHNTEAFF. The J gene is TRBJ1-1, the V gene TRBV11-2, with D uncertain. This CDR3 comprises 11 residues. The V and J ends lost 5 bases and 2 bases respectively, with 3 bases between them. Germline values: CDR1 SGHAT, CDR2 FQNNGV.

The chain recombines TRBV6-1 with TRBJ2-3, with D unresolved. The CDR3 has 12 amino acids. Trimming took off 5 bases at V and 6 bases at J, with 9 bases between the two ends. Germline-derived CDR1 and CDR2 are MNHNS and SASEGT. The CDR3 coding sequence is TGTGCCAGCAGTCGGGTGGAGGATACGCAGTATTTT. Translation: CASSRVEDTQYF.

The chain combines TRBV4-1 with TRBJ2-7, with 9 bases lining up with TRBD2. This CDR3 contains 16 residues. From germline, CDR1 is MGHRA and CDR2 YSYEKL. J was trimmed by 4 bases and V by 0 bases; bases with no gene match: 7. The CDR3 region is CASSQEVTSGIYEQYF. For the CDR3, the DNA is TGCGCCAGCAGCCAAGAGGTGACTAGCGGAATTTACGAGCAGTACTTC.